This TCR beta chain was obtained from a study of blood T cell dynamics during melanoma immunotherapy. Study summary: Patients with metastatic melanoma got pembrolizumab or nivolumab-ipilimumab as first-line care.

Every bulk PBMC sample received the same 350 ng of DNA. The protocol was immunoSEQ multiplex PCR, while the TCRdb copy is restricted to in-frame clones and leaves out a portion. The sample includes 10,000 or so clones, about 80% of them seen just once. Germline lookup yields CDR1 SGHRS and CDR2 YFSETQ. Trimming shortened V by 0 bases and J by 3 bases, and 16 bases separated the two germline ends. The CDR3 loop spans 17 amino acids. The time point is: week 3, after first cycle of checkpoint inhibitor. At 12 weeks after first infusion, RECIST 1.1 defined response for most patients. Patients had no prior systemic cancer treatment, immunosuppressants or other active cancers.

The chain uses TRBV5-1 and TRBJ2-1, with D tentatively TRBD2 (7 bases). The TCR comes from a human donor with melanoma. Sequenced here: blood, sampled from a patient treated with checkpoint blockade. This CDR3 is CASSLDGGRRGYNEQFF. CDR3 bases: TGCGCCAGCAGCTTGGACGGGGGGCGGAGGGGCTACAATGAGCAGTTCTTC.